This T cell receptor beta chain was captured by sequencing in a study of radiation and T cells in renal cell carcinoma. Broader study findings: Dominant CDR3 motifs occupied more repertoire in irradiated than control tumors. Top 100 clonotypes averaged around 50% in irradiated versus roughly 43% in nephrectomy-only tumors.

The treatment was: treatment-naive control, cytoreductive nephrectomy. The table came from immunoSEQ multiplex PCR; TCRdb's copy has only in-frame clones and leaves some out. The sample lists 20,000 to 25,000 clones, 58% seen once, with under 25% in the top ten. The germline gives CDR1 PRHDT, CDR2 FYEKMQ (reference sequence). Between the trimmed V and J ends, which lost 5 bases and 1 base, there was a span of 18 bases. The CDR3 has 17 amino acids. Remarks on this clone: No antigen is known for it.

This chain connects TRBV13 to TRBJ2-1; D perhaps matches TRBD1 (5 bases). Sequenced here: tumor tissue, sampled from a patient whose treatment was nephrectomy without radiotherapy. This TCR was sampled from a middle-aged man with renal cell carcinoma. The CDR3, as DNA: TGTGCCAGCAGCCCTCCGACAGATTTGAAGTCCTACAATGAGCAGTTCTTC. It yields the protein CASSPPTDLKSYNEQFF.